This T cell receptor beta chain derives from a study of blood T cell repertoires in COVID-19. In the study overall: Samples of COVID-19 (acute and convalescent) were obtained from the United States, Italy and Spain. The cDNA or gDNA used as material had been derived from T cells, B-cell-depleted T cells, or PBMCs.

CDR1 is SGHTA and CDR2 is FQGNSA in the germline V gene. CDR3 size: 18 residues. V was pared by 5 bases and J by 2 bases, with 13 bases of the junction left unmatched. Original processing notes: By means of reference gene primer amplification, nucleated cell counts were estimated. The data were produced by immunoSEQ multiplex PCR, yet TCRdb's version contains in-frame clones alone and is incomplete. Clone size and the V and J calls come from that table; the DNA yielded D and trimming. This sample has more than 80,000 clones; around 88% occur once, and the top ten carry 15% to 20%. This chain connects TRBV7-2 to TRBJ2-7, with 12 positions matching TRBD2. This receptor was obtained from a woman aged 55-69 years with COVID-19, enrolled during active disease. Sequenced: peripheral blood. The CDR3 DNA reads TGTGCCAGCAGCGTAGAGGCGGCTAGCGGGGGGGAAGCCTACGAGCAGTACTTC. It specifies CASSVEAASGGEAYEQYF.